A selection of T cell receptor beta chains follows, all from one sample in a study of a mutant IDH1 vaccine in newly diagnosed glioma. The table came from immunoSEQ multiplex PCR; TCRdb's copy has only in-frame clones and leaves some out. The data contain around 89,000 clones, approximately 83% of them seen just once; the ten biggest clones take up 7% to 9%. The input for sequencing was PBMCs, taken from a glioma patient treated with radiotherapy, temozolomide or both. Source of these receptors: a woman in her fifties or sixties with glioma. Both conserved end residues are part of each CDR3. Each record gives: V gene, clone size, J gene, D gene, CDR3 DNA, CDR3 protein. D genes are given only for firm matches. Size is stated for part of the rows, as once, few or many counts, or as a class when the clone is expanded.

v_call: TRBV4-2; clone_size: .; j_call: TRBJ1-2; d_call: .; cdr3_nt: TGTGCCAGCAGCCATCTGGGAGCTAACTATGGCTACACCTTC; cdr3_aa: CASSHLGANYGYTF
v_call: TRBV7-9; clone_size: once; j_call: TRBJ2-7; d_call: .; cdr3_nt: TGTGCCAGCAGCGGATACGAGCAGTACTTC; cdr3_aa: CASSGYEQYF
v_call: TRBV19; clone_size: .; j_call: TRBJ1-2; d_call: .; cdr3_nt: TGTGCCAGTAGTCCCAAGGGGGTGGGTCACTATGGCTACACCTTC; cdr3_aa: CASSPKGVGHYGYTF
v_call: TRBV7-2; clone_size: .; j_call: TRBJ1-1; d_call: .; cdr3_nt: TGTGCCAGCAGCTTAGGGGTTAGGAGGGCCGGAACTGAAGCTTTCTTT; cdr3_aa: CASSLGVRRAGTEAFF
v_call: TRBV10-2; clone_size: .; j_call: TRBJ1-1; d_call: .; cdr3_nt: TGCGCCAGCAGTGACCGCGACACGCGCACTGAAGCTTTCTTT; cdr3_aa: CASSDRDTRTEAFF
v_call: TRBV2; clone_size: .; j_call: TRBJ1-4; d_call: TRBD1; cdr3_nt: TGTGCCAGCAGTGCGTCAGGGGGCGGTTCGAAAAAACTGTTTTTT; cdr3_aa: CASSASGGGSKKLFF
v_call: TRBV5-4; clone_size: .; j_call: TRBJ2-7; d_call: TRBD2; cdr3_nt: TGTGCCAGCAGCATGCCGGGACGGGAGGTTACCGAGCAGTACTTC; cdr3_aa: CASSMPGREVTEQYF
v_call: TRBV7-8; clone_size: .; j_call: TRBJ2-5; d_call: .; cdr3_nt: TGTGCCAGCAGCTTAGTGGGGGCCCCTTGGACCCAGTACTTC; cdr3_aa: CASSLVGAPWTQYF
v_call: TRBV4-3; clone_size: .; j_call: TRBJ2-3; d_call: TRBD1; cdr3_nt: TGCGCCAGCAGCCCTGGGACAGCCCACTCCGGAGATACGCAGTATTTT; cdr3_aa: CASSPGTAHSGDTQYF
v_call: TRBV5-6; clone_size: .; j_call: TRBJ1-1; d_call: .; cdr3_nt: TGTGCCAGCAGCTTCGGGACGGGAAGCACTGAAGCTTTCTTT; cdr3_aa: CASSFGTGSTEAFF
v_call: TRBV5-1; clone_size: .; j_call: TRBJ1-1; d_call: .; cdr3_nt: TGCGCCAGCAGCCAAGGACCGTATTTGAACACTGAAGCTTTCTTT; cdr3_aa: CASSQGPYLNTEAFF
v_call: TRBV7-2; clone_size: .; j_call: TRBJ1-6; d_call: .; cdr3_nt: TGTGCCAGCAGCTTAGCCCCTCCGAATTCACCCCTCCACTTT; cdr3_aa: CASSLAPPNSPLHF
v_call: TRBV29-1; clone_size: .; j_call: TRBJ1-2; d_call: .; cdr3_nt: TGCAGCGTTGAAGACAGGGGCTATGGCTACACCTTC; cdr3_aa: CSVEDRGYGYTF
v_call: TRBV5-1; clone_size: .; j_call: TRBJ2-5; d_call: .; cdr3_nt: TGCGCCAGCAGTACACAGGGATGGGAGACCCAGTACTTC; cdr3_aa: CASSTQGWETQYF
v_call: TRBV10-3; clone_size: once; j_call: TRBJ1-1; d_call: .; cdr3_nt: TGTGCCATCAGTGAGTCGGGGGGAGGCAGGGGGAACACTGAAGCTTTCTTT; cdr3_aa: CAISESGGGRGNTEAFF
v_call: TRBV15; clone_size: .; j_call: TRBJ2-5; d_call: .; cdr3_nt: TGTGCCACCAGCAGAGATATGAGGCAAGAGACCCAGTACTTC; cdr3_aa: CATSRDMRQETQYF
v_call: TRBV6-1; clone_size: .; j_call: TRBJ1-2; d_call: .; cdr3_nt: TGTGCCAGCGGAAGGGAGACCGGTTCTAACTATGGCTACACCTTC; cdr3_aa: CASGRETGSNYGYTF
v_call: TRBV30; clone_size: .; j_call: TRBJ2-7; d_call: TRBD1; cdr3_nt: TGTGCCTGGAGTTCAACAGGGGGCGGGGAGCAGTACTTC; cdr3_aa: CAWSSTGGGEQYF